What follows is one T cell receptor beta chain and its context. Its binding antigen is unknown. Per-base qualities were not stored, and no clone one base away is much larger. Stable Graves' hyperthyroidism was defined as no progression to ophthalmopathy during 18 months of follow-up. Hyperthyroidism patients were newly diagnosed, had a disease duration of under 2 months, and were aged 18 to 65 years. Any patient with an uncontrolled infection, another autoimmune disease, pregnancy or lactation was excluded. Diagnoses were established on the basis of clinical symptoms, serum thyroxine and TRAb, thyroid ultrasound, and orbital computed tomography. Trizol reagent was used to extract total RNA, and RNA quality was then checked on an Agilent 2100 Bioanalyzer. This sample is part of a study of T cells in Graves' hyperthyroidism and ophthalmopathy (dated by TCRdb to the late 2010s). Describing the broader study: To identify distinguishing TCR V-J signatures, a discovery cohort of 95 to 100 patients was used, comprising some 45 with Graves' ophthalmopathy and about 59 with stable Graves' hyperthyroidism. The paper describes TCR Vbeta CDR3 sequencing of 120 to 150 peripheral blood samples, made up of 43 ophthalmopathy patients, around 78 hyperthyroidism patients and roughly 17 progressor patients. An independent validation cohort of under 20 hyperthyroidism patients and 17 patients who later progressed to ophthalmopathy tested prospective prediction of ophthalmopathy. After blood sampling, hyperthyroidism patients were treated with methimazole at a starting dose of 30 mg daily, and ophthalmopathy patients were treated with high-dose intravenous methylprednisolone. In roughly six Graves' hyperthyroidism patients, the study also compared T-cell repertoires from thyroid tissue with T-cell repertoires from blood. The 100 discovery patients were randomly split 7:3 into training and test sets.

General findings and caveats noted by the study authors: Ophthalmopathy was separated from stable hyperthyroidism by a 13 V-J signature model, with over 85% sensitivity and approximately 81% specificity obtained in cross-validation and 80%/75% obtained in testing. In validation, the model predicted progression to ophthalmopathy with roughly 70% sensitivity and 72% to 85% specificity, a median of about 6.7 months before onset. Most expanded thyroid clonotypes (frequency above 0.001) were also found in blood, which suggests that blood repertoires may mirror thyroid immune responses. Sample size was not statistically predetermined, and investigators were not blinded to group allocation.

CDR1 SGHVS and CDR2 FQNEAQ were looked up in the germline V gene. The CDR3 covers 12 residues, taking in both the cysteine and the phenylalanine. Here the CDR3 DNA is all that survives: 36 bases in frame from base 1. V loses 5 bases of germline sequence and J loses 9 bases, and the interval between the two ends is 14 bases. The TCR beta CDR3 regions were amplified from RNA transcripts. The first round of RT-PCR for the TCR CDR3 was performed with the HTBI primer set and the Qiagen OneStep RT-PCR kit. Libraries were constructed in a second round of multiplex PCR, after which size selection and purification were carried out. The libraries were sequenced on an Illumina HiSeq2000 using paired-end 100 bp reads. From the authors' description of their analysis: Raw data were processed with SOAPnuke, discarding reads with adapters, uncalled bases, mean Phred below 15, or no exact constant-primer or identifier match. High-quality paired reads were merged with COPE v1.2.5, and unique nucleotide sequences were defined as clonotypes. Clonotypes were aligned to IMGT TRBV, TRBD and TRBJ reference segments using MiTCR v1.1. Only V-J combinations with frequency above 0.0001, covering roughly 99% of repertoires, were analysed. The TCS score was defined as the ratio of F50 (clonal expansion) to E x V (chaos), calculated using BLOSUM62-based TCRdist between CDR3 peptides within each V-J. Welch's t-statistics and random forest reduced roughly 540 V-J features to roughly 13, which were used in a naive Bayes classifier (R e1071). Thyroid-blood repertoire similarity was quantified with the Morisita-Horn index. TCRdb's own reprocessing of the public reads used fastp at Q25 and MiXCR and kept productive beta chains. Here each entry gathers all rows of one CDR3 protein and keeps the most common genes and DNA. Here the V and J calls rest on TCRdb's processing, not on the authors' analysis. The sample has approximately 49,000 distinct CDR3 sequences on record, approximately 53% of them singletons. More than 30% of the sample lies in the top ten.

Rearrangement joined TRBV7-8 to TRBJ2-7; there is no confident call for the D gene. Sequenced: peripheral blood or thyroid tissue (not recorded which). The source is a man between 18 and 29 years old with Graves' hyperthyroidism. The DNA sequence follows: TGTGCCAGCAGCGATAGGGTTTCCCTGCAGTACTTC. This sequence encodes CASSDRVSLQYF.